The rows below give T cell receptor beta chains drawn from one sample of a study of identical twins. Each CDR3 protein gets one entry after TCRdb re-called the 5' RACE reads with MiXCR. The repertoire has hundreds of thousands of distinct CDR3 sequences, around a sixth of them found once; the top ten carry 10% to 15%. The same sample was also used in a study of T cells expressing NK-cell markers.

Material for sequencing was PBMCs. Receptors originate from a woman between 18 and 30 years old in good health. Each CDR3 is given with its conserved first and last residue. Fields, in order: D gene, clone size, V gene, J gene, CDR3 DNA, CDR3 protein. A D gene is named only where the DNA matches it firmly. Size tells how often a clone was seen (once, few, many) or the class of an expanded clone, and some rows leave it out.

-	-	TRBV4-3	TRBJ1-2	TGCGCCAGCAGCCAAGATCGGGGGGGAAACTATGGCTACACCTTC	CASSQDRGGNYGYTF
-	-	TRBV30	TRBJ1-1	TGTGCCTGGAGGCTCATCGGTGAAGCTTTCTTT	CAWRLIGEAFF
-	-	TRBV6-2/TRBV6-3	TRBJ1-2	TGTGCCAGCAGCCCATCAGGGCACTATGGCTACACCTTC	CASSPSGHYGYTF
TRBD2	-	TRBV12-3/TRBV12-4	TRBJ2-1	TGTGCCAGCAGTTCACTAGCGGGACCTGAGCAGTTCTTC	CASSSLAGPEQFF
-	-	TRBV5-4	TRBJ2-6	TGTGCCAGCAGCCAGGGACTCCGGAGAGATGGGGCCAACGTCCTGACTTTC	CASSQGLRRDGANVLTF
-	few	TRBV12-3/TRBV12-4	TRBJ2-7	TGTGCCAGCAGTTCGGGGGATTCCGAGCAGTACTTC	CASSSGDSEQYF
-	-	TRBV4-1	TRBJ2-1	TGCGCCAGCAGCGCGGGATCCCCAGCCCGGACGGTTTCCAATGAGCAGTTCTTC	CASSAGSPARTVSNEQFF
-	many	TRBV7-2	TRBJ2-2	TGTGCCAGCAGCTGGGGACTGAACACCGGGGAGCTGTTTTTT	CASSWGLNTGELFF
-	-	TRBV10-3	TRBJ1-5	TGTGCCGCCTCTCCCCAAGGGACCGGACAGCCCCAGCATTTT	CAASPQGTGQPQHF
-	few	TRBV12-3/TRBV12-4	TRBJ2-7	TGTGCCAGCACCCCGGGCCTAGCCTACGAGCAGTACTTC	CASTPGLAYEQYF
-	-	TRBV5-1	TRBJ2-2	TGCGCCAGCAGCGGCCGGGTAGCCGGGGAGCTGTTTTTT	CASSGRVAGELFF
-	few	TRBV7-9	TRBJ2-7	TGTGCCAGCAGCTTAAATCTCGAGCAGTACTTC	CASSLNLEQYF
-	-	TRBV20-1	TRBJ1-2	TGCAGTGCTAGAGAAGTGGCAGGGAGTAGCTATGGCTACACCTTC	CSAREVAGSSYGYTF
TRBD1	-	TRBV5-1	TRBJ1-2	TGCGCCAGCAGCTTGGATCCGGGACAGAACTATGGCTACACCTTC	CASSLDPGQNYGYTF
-	-	TRBV25-1	TRBJ2-7	TGTGCCAGCAGTGAATTCTCGGGACGGGGGTACGAGCAGTACTTC	CASSEFSGRGYEQYF
TRBD2	few	TRBV5-1	TRBJ2-3	TGCGCCAGCAGCTATGGACTAGCGGGGGCTGATACGCAGTATTTT	CASSYGLAGADTQYF
-	few	TRBV7-2	TRBJ1-1	TGTGCCAGCAGCTTGCTAGTTTCTCAGGACCCTGAAGCTTTCTTT	CASSLLVSQDPEAFF
-	-	TRBV20-1	TRBJ2-2	TGCAGTGCTAGAGTTTACTCAGGGGAGCTGTTTTTT	CSARVYSGELFF
-	many	TRBV12-3/TRBV12-4	TRBJ1-4	TGTGCCAGCAGTTTAAGCATCTTATCGGAGGGGGATGAAAAACTGTTTTTT	CASSLSILSEGDEKLFF
-	few	TRBV9	TRBJ2-7	TGTGCCAGCAGCGTAGGAGGGTCTACGTCCTCCTACGAGCAGTACTTC	CASSVGGSTSSYEQYF
-	-	TRBV20-1	TRBJ1-5	TGCAGTGCAAAACGTCCTTATAGCAATCAGCCCCAGCATTTT	CSAKRPYSNQPQHF
TRBD2	-	TRBV15	TRBJ2-7	TGTGCCACAGGACTAGCGGCATCCTACGAGCAGTACTTC	CATGLAASYEQYF
TRBD2	-	TRBV20-1	TRBJ2-1	TGCAGTGCTACTATAGGGACTAGCGGGGGGAATGAGCAGTTCTTC	CSATIGTSGGNEQFF
-	-	TRBV5-1	TRBJ2-1	TGCGCCAGCAGCATCTGGATGGGGCGTGAGCAGTTCTTC	CASSIWMGREQFF
TRBD2	-	TRBV5-1	TRBJ2-5	TGCGCCAGCAGCGAAGCCGGGACTACGCAAGAGACCCAGTACTTC	CASSEAGTTQETQYF
-	few	TRBV20-1	TRBJ1-5	TGCAGTGCTAGTCAGGAATGGCAGCCCCAGCATTTT	CSASQEWQPQHF
-	-	TRBV20-1	TRBJ2-3	TGCAGTGCTAAAACGTCCCGGCGGAGTAGCACAGATACGCAGTATTTT	CSAKTSRRSSTDTQYF
-	few	TRBV20-1	TRBJ2-1	TGCAGTGCCGTCTCCTACAATGAGCAGTTCTTC	CSAVSYNEQFF
-	-	TRBV24-1	TRBJ1-1	TGTGCCACCAGTGATCCTGCATGGGAGGGATATACTGAAGCTTTCTTT	CATSDPAWEGYTEAFF
-	-	TRBV5-5	TRBJ1-1	TGTGCCAGCAGCTGGGTAGGAGGGGTGAGCACTGAAGCTTTCTTT	CASSWVGGVSTEAFF
-	few	TRBV27	TRBJ2-7	TGTGCCAGCAGGGGGGCCATCCAACCGGACCACGAGCAGTACTTC	CASRGAIQPDHEQYF
-	-	TRBV7-3	TRBJ2-7	TGTGCCAGCAGCCCCAGGGCAGGGACGGTCTACGAGCAGTACTTC	CASSPRAGTVYEQYF
-	-	TRBV18	TRBJ1-1	TGTGCCAGCTCATGGCCAGGGGACACTGAAGCTTTCTTT	CASSWPGDTEAFF
-	-	TRBV6-5	TRBJ2-1	TGTGCCAGCAGTTACCAGGGGACGATTAACAATGAGCAGTTCTTC	CASSYQGTINNEQFF
TRBD1	many	TRBV20-1	TRBJ2-7	TGCAGTGCTAGAGGTCGGACAGGCTTCACCGGGCAGTACTTC	CSARGRTGFTGQYF
-	-	TRBV3-1	TRBJ2-3	TGTGCCAGCAGCCAGGACGGGAGTAGGAATACGCAGTATTTT	CASSQDGSRNTQYF
-	few	TRBV6-1	TRBJ2-5	TGTGCCAGCAAGGGTGGACGGATTGAAGAGACCCAGTACTTC	CASKGGRIEETQYF
-	-	TRBV10-2	TRBJ2-3	TGCGCCAGCAGGCTCGGGACCAACTTCCCAGATACGCAGTATTTT	CASRLGTNFPDTQYF
-	-	TRBV7-9	TRBJ1-6	TGTGCCAGCAGCTTGACGACACTAGGGGGTTCACCCCTCCACTTT	CASSLTTLGGSPLHF
-	-	TRBV11-2	TRBJ2-2	TGTGCCAGCAGCTTAGGTTTGGGGGGCACCGGGGAGCTGTTTTTT	CASSLGLGGTGELFF
-	few	TRBV7-9	TRBJ1-1	TGTGCCAGCAGCCTAGATGGGGGTCCGAACACTGAAGCTTTCTTT	CASSLDGGPNTEAFF
-	-	TRBV7-9	TRBJ1-4	TGTGCCAGCAGCGCAGGGGTGAATGAAAAACTGTTTTTT	CASSAGVNEKLFF
-	many	TRBV5-6	TRBJ2-2	TGTGCCAGCAGCAGACTAGGCTCGAACACCGGGGAGCTGTTTTTT	CASSRLGSNTGELFF
-	-	TRBV27	TRBJ1-1	TGTGCCAGCAGTTCCCTACCCCGGGGCACTGAAGCTTTCTTT	CASSSLPRGTEAFF
-	-	TRBV15	TRBJ1-2	TGTGCCACCAGCAGAGATCCCCGCCGGGGGGGAAGGGATGGCTACACCTTC	CATSRDPRRGGRDGYTF
-	many	TRBV11-3	TRBJ2-3	TGTGCCAGCAGCTTTGAAGGCACAGATACGCAGTATTTT	CASSFEGTDTQYF
-	many	TRBV12-3/TRBV12-4	TRBJ2-1	TGTGCCAGCACCAGAGAGGGTGAGCAGTTCTTC	CASTREGEQFF
TRBD1	few	TRBV5-1	TRBJ1-5	TGCGCCAGCAGTTTTACAGGGGCTGGCAATCAGCCCCAGCATTTT	CASSFTGAGNQPQHF
TRBD1	few	TRBV20-1	TRBJ1-2	TGCAGTGCCGCACGACAGGGTGGTTCTGGCTACACCTTC	CSAARQGGSGYTF
-	many	TRBV12-3/TRBV12-4	TRBJ1-1	TGTGCCAGCAGCAGTGGAGGGGCCACTGAAGCTTTCTTT	CASSSGGATEAFF